This entry lists 23 T cell receptor beta chains sequenced from one sample in a study of early T cells in non-severe SARS-CoV-2 infection. Each CDR3 protein is one row after TCRdb ran MiXCR on the 5' RACE reads. The table records roughly 90,000 distinct CDR3 sequences, over 12% of them present only once. Sequenced material: whole blood. The receptors come from an adult who was a healthcare worker with PCR-confirmed SARS-CoV-2 infection or an uninfected control (not recorded which).

This clonotype was seen a handful of times. The V and J genes are TRBV5-1 and TRBJ1-4; 8 nucleotides agree with TRBD1. There are 16 residues in the CDR3. V shed 2 bases and J 4 bases; nucleotides not matched to a gene: 7. Germline V gives CDR1 SGHRS, CDR2 YFSETQ. The DNA for the CDR3 is TGCGCCAGCAGCTTAAGAGGGACAGGTCTTAATGAAAAACTGTTTTTT. Translating it yields CASSLRGTGLNEKLFF.

This clonotype was recorded once. The CDR3 coding sequence is TGTGCCAGCAGCTGGACGCTGAACACTGAAGCTTTCTTT. The encoded protein is CASSWTLNTEAFF. The chain recombines TRBV7-3 with TRBJ1-1, with unresolved D. Germline V gene data show CDR1 as SGHTA and CDR2 as FQGTGA. The CDR3 length is 13 residues. Trimming removed 4 bases at V and 0 bases at J, with 6 bases between.

The chain carries TRBV24-1 and TRBJ2-3, with 7 bases identical to TRBD1. This CDR3 comprises 15 residues. V was clipped by 6 bases and J by 3 bases; unmatched bases: 8. Germline V lookup: CDR1 KGHDR, CDR2 SFDVKD. CDR3 amino acids: CATSQNGQATDTQYF. Here the CDR3 DNA reads TGTGCCACCAGTCAAAATGGACAGGCGACAGATACGCAGTATTTT.

This clonotype was counted a few times. The DNA for the CDR3 is TGTGCTAGTGGTTCCCAACCCCCTTGGGGCATGAACACTGAAGCTTTCTTT. This codes for CASGSQPPWGMNTEAFF. The J gene is TRBJ1-1, the V gene TRBV12-5; D is possibly TRBD1 (5 bases). This CDR3 has 17 residues. The germline gives CDR1 LGHNT, CDR2 FRNRAP. V shed 4 bases and J shed 0 bases, with 18 bases lying between them.

This chain joins TRBV20-1 and TRBJ1-1; D is undetermined. Germline loops: CDR1 DFQATT, CDR2 SNEGSKA (reference sequence). Trimming left V 0 bases short and J 5 bases short, with 19 bases between. CDR3 length: 16 residues. The DNA of the CDR3 is TGCAGTGCTAGAGATTCGGGGAGGGCCAGAGGGACTGAAGCTTTCTTT. Protein sequence: CSARDSGRARGTEAFF.

This clonotype was seen a few times. The chain joins TRBV6-1 to TRBJ2-7; no reliable D call. The CDR3 is made up of 11 amino acids. CDR1 is MNHNS, CDR2 SASEGT, per germline. V was shortened by 8 bases and J by 6 bases, with 11 bases between the two germline ends. CDR3 sequence (DNA): TGTGCCAGCTCTGGGGTCTCCGAGCAGTACGTC. Translated: CASSGVSEQYV.

This clonotype was picked up a small number of times. This sequence joins TRBV7-2 and TRBJ1-4; maybe TRBD1 (5 bases). Looked up from germline, CDR1 is SGHTA and CDR2 is FQGNSA. Trimming left V 5 bases short and J 0 bases short, with 7 bases between. The CDR3 has 14 residues. CDR3 DNA sequence: TGTGCCAGCAGCCAACAGGCAACTAATGAAAAACTGTTTTTT. As protein: CASSQQATNEKLFF.

This clonotype was counted between two and nine times. This chain uses TRBV7-6 with TRBJ2-1, with 12 bases that match TRBD2. Per germline, CDR1 SGHVS and CDR2 FNYEAQ. The junction had 7 bases not matched to a gene; V was cut back by 4 bases and J by 9 bases. The length of the CDR3 is 15 residues. In DNA, the CDR3 is TGTGCCAGCAGCTCGTCTAGCGGGGGGGTGGTTGAGCAGTTCTTC. As protein: CASSSSSGGVVEQFF. The variable domain in full, completed from reference TRBV7-6 and TRBJ2-1, reads GAGVSQSPRYKVTKRGQDVALRCDPISGHVSLYWYRQALGQGPEFLTYFNYEAQQDKSGLPNDRFSAERPEGSISTLTIQRTEQRDSAMYRCASSSSSGGVVEQFFGPGTRLTVL.

CDR3 sequence reads: CASSEVGTGNTGELFF. In DNA, the CDR3 is TGTGCCAGCAGTGAAGTCGGGACGGGGAACACCGGGGAGCTGTTTTTT. The V call is TRBV2, the J call TRBJ2-2; D could derive from TRBD1 or TRBD2 (5 bases each). Germline CDR1 is SNHLY and CDR2 is FYNNEI. The CDR3 sequence is 16 residues long. V was pared by 1 base and J by 1 base, with 10 bases between.

This clonotype was counted a few times. The chain joins TRBV5-1 to TRBJ2-3, with 8 bases lining up with TRBD1. Germline trimming cut 0 bases from V and 0 bases from J; bases unmatched to any gene: 3. The CDR3 loop spans 16 amino acids. Germline V lookup: CDR1 SGHRS, CDR2 YFSETQ. The CDR3 is CASSLGDRTSTDTQYF. CDR3 DNA sequence: TGCGCCAGCAGCTTGGGGGACAGGACTAGCACAGATACGCAGTATTTT.

This clonotype was counted at least ten times. The J gene is TRBJ1-2, the V gene TRBV27, with D perhaps TRBD1 (5 bases). The ends were cut back, 5 bases at V and 0 bases at J, with 16 bases in the middle. The germline V gene encodes CDR1 MNHEY and CDR2 SMNVEV (reference sequence). CDR3 length: 16 residues. DNA of the CDR3: TGTGCCAGCAGTGTAATTATGGACATTACTAACTATGGCTACACCTTC. Amino acid sequence: CASSVIMDITNYGYTF.

The V gene is TRBV5-5, the J gene TRBJ1-5; D unresolved. The germline V and J ends were trimmed by 0 bases and 4 bases, with 11 bases remaining between them. Germline CDR1 reads SGHKS; CDR2 reads YYEKEE (reference sequence). The CDR3 has 15 residues. The CDR3 is CASSLEVQRNQPQHF. In DNA form, the CDR3 reads TGTGCCAGCAGCTTGGAGGTACAGCGGAATCAGCCCCAGCATTTT. Supplemented by reference TRBV5-5 and TRBJ1-5, the full variable domain reads DAGVTQSPTHLIKTRGQQVTLRCSPISGHKSVSWYQQVLGQGPQFIFQYYEKEERGRGNFPDRFSARQFPNYSSELNVNALLLGDSALYLCASSLEVQRNQPQHFGDGTRLSIL.

J is TRBJ1-6 and V is TRBV6-1; D remains unclear. Trimming took off 2 bases at V and 10 bases at J, with 9 bases between the two ends. The CDR3 has 13 residues. The germline V gene has CDR1 MNHNS and CDR2 SASEGT. CDR3 bases: TGTGCCAGCAGTGAAAAAGGAAGGTCACCCCTCCACTTT. Its protein is CASSEKGRSPLHF.

Only a few counts were recorded for this clonotype. The CDR3 spells CASSPREKNIQYF. In DNA, the CDR3 is TGTGCCAGCTCACCCCGGGAGAAAAACATTCAGTACTTC. The chain links TRBV18 to TRBJ2-4, with D possibly matching TRBD2 (6 bases). Germline V gene sequence: CDR1 KGHSH, CDR2 LQKENI. This CDR3 contains 13 residues. Trimming removed 3 bases from V and 4 bases from J, with 7 bases in between.

The chain joins TRBV7-3 to TRBJ2-3, with TRBD2 identical over 11 bases. The germline gives CDR1 SGHTA, CDR2 FQGTGA. After removal of 1 base from V and 4 bases from J, the junction contained 10 bases not matched to a gene. The CDR3 sequence is 18 residues long. In nucleotides, the CDR3 is TGTGCCAGCAGCTTAATCCCTAGCGGGGGGTCCGTTCCAGATACGCAGTATTTT. This encodes CASSLIPSGGSVPDTQYF.

There are a few counts of this clonotype. The chain has TRBV6-5 and TRBJ1-3; 8 bases are shared with TRBD1. Germline V gene sequence: CDR1 MNHEY, CDR2 SVGAGI. The CDR3 covers 15 residues. The junction had 4 bases not matched to a gene; V was cut back by 5 bases and J by 1 base. The CDR3 bases are TGTGCCAGCAGTATCAGGGGGCGGTCTGGAAACACCATATATTTT. It yields the protein CASSIRGRSGNTIYF.

This clonotype was detected a few times. V and J are TRBV10-3 and TRBJ2-1; TRBD2 agrees at 11 bases. The germline gives CDR1 ENHRY, CDR2 SYGVKD. This CDR3 contains 14 residues. V shed 3 bases and J 10 bases; nucleotides not matched to a gene: 5. Here the CDR3 reads CAISDSGGAREQFF. DNA for the CDR3: TGTGCCATCAGTGATAGCGGGGGGGCTCGAGAGCAGTTCTTC.

The chain couples TRBV4-1 to TRBJ1-6, with D perhaps matching TRBD1 (5 bases). V was cut by 1 base and J by 6 bases, with 13 bases left in between. This CDR3 has 16 residues. Germline V lookup: CDR1 MGHRA, CDR2 YSYEKL. The CDR3 DNA follows: TGCGCCAGCAGCCAAGCCCCGACAGTCGTTAATTCACCCCTCCACTTT. This encodes CASSQAPTVVNSPLHF.

This clonotype was counted only a few times. V is TRBV20-1 and J is TRBJ2-1; TRBD2 matches 8 bases. Germline lookup yields CDR1 DFQATT and CDR2 SNEGSKA (reference sequence). The J segment lost 3 bases and the V segment lost 0 bases, leaving 7 bases of the junction unmatched. The CDR3 has 16 residues. CDR3 amino acids: CSARDLSGGNYNEQFF. CDR3 bases: TGCAGTGCTAGAGATCTCTCGGGGGGGAACTACAATGAGCAGTTCTTC.

This rearrangement joins TRBV7-8 to TRBJ2-1, with 9 positions matching TRBD1. Germline trimming cut 5 bases from V and 10 bases from J; bases unmatched to any gene: 9. The CDR3 length is 14 residues. Germline-derived CDR1 and CDR2 are SGHVS and FQNEAQ. CDR3 region: CASSPRDRAGEQFF. DNA of the CDR3: TGTGCCAGCAGCCCGAGGGACAGGGCTGGGGAGCAGTTCTTC.

This clonotype appeared a few times. V and J are TRBV21-1 and TRBJ2-7; the D call TRBD2 from the table was never checked on the DNA. TRBV21-1 is a recognized pseudogene. This CDR3 contains 17 residues. This chain's CDR3 is CACKSDFTSQTKYEQYV. The CDR3 DNA reads TGTGCCTGCAAGTCGGACTTTACCTCCCAAACTAAATACGAGCAGTACGTC.

The CDR3, as DNA: TGTGCCACCAGTGATTTCCGGGGGTCCTACAATGAGCAGTTCTTC. This encodes CATSDFRGSYNEQFF. V is TRBV24-1 and J is TRBJ2-1; TRBD2 is a possible D gene (6 bases). The CDR3 length is 15 residues. Looked up from germline, CDR1 is KGHDR and CDR2 is SFDVKD. Trimming shortened V by 1 base and J by 1 base, and 7 bases separated the two germline ends.

The chain links TRBV19 to TRBJ1-5, with unresolved D. CDR3 length: 16 residues. Germline V CDR1 and CDR2: LNHDA, SQIVND (reference sequence). Trimming pared 7 bases from V and 1 base from J, leaving 17 bases between. The DNA for the CDR3 is TGTGCCAGTATTATCTCGGGGTTTGCGAGCAATCAGCCCCAGCATTTT. This gives the protein CASIISGFASNQPQHF.